This paragraph covers one T cell receptor beta chain sequence. Its specificity is unknown. This entry is derived from a study of CD8 T cell repertoires and HIV-1 epitope variants. Looking at the study overall: 1M T cells were kept uncultured as a baseline. The study, taken as a whole, reports: About 10 antigen-specific TCR beta clonotypes were found; 5 to 7 seemed cross-reactive to variants.

Germline V CDR1 and CDR2: MNHNS, SASEGT. The CDR3 loop spans 13 amino acids. Unmatched junction bases numbered 2, after V lost 3 bases and J lost 6 bases. This table comes from immunoSEQ multiplex PCR, and its TCRdb copy is limited to in-frame clones, with some not included. The repertoire includes under 100,000 clones, roughly four fifths of them detected once, and 20% to 30% sits in the top ten. Sequenced material: uncultured baseline CD8+ T cells from peripheral blood mononuclear cells (PBMCs). The chain joins TRBV6-1 to TRBJ2-7; 10 nucleotides match TRBD1. This sequence originates from a male donor with HIV. The CDR3 loop reads CASSDRTGGEQYF. In DNA form, the CDR3 reads TGTGCCAGCAGTGACCGGACAGGGGGCGAGCAGTACTTC.